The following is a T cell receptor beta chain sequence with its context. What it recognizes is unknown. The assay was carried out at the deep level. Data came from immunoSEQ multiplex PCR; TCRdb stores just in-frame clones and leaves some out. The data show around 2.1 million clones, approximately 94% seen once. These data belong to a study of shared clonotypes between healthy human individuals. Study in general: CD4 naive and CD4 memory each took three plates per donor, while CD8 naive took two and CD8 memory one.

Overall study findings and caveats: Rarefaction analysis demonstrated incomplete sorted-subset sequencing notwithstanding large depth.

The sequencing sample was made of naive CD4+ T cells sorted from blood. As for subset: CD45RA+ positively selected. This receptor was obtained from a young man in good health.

The CDR3 loop is CASRAVGGETQYF. The CDR3 nucleotides read TGCGCCAGCAGAGCCGTGGGAGGAGAGACCCAGTACTTC. The chain employs TRBV5-1 and TRBJ2-5, with TRBD2 as a possible D gene (6 bases). From germline, CDR1 is SGHRS and CDR2 YFSETQ. The CDR3 consists of 13 residues. Trimming took off 5 bases at V and 4 bases at J, with 12 bases between the two ends.